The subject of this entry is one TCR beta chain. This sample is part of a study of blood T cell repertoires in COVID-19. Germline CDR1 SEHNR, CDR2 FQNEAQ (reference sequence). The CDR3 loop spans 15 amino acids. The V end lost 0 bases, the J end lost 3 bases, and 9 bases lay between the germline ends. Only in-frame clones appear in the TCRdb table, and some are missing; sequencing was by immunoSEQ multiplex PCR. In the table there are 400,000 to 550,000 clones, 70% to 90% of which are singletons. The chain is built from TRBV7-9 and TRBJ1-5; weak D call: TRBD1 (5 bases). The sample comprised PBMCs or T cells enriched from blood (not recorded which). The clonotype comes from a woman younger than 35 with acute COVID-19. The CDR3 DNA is TGTGCCAGCAGCTTAGCGCAGGGATACAATCAGCCCCAGCATTTT. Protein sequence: CASSLAQGYNQPQHF. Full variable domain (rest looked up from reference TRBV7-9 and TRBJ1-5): DTGVSQNPRHKITKRGQNVTFRCDPISEHNRLYWYRQTLGQGPEFLTYFQNEAQLEKSRLLSDRFSAERPKGSFSTLEIQRTEQGDSAMYLCASSLAQGYNQPQHFGDGTRLSIL.